This T cell receptor beta chain was sequenced for a study of beta chain features in type 1 diabetes. Study conclusions and caveats: Patients' naive, central memory and Treg TCRB repertoires seemed closer to one another than those of healthy donors.

On this clone itself: Its specificity is unknown.

Based on CD45RO/CCR7/CD25/CD127/CD95/CD27, CD4+ regulatory, stem cell-like memory, naive and central memory cells were sorted. Germline values: CDR1 SNHLY, CDR2 FYNNEI. The J segment lost 5 bases and the V segment lost 8 bases, leaving 6 bases of the junction unmatched. This CDR3 spans 13 amino acids. The investigators reverse transcribed all of the isolated RNA, so they sequenced expressed TCRB transcripts. The data were produced by immunoSEQ multiplex PCR, yet TCRdb's version contains in-frame clones alone and is incomplete. The repertoire includes 110,000 to 150,000 clones, 9% to 9.5% of them detected once, and around 0.68% sits in the top ten.

This chain links TRBV2 with TRBJ1-5, with TRBD1 matching 7 bases. Sequencing was done on a sample of central memory CD4+ T cells from blood. This TCR was recovered from a man between 18 and 29 years old in good health. CDR3 sequence reads: CASDRDRDQPQHF. CDR3 DNA sequence: TGTGCCAGCGACCGGGACAGAGATCAGCCCCAGCATTTT.